These T cell receptor beta chains were read from a single sample in a study of CD8 T cells in Susac syndrome. TCRdb processed the immunoSEQ multiplex PCR reads anew with MiXCR; each CDR3 protein has one entry. Altogether hundreds of thousands of distinct CDR3 sequences are present, 70% to 90% being singletons, with the ten largest covering 0.18%. Sequencing used CD8+ T cells from PBMCs. All receptors derive from a human donor with multiple sclerosis. CDR3s include the opening cysteine and the closing phenylalanine or tryptophan. D genes are given only for firm matches. Rows may omit the clone size; those that give it use once, few, many or a size class.

length | D | size | J | V | CDR3 | DNA
13 | TRBD1 | - | TRBJ1-2 | TRBV11-2 | CASSSGQHYGYTF | TGTGCCAGCAGCTCGGGACAGCACTATGGCTACACCTTC
14 | - | - | TRBJ2-2 | TRBV5-1 | CASSFGPDTGELFF | TGCGCCAGCAGCTTTGGGCCGGACACCGGGGAGCTGTTTTTT
16 | - | - | TRBJ2-2 | TRBV11-2 | CASSQTAGVNTGELFF | TGTGCCAGCAGCCAGACAGCTGGGGTGAACACCGGGGAGCTGTTTTTT
13 | - | - | TRBJ1-4 | TRBV9 | CASRDSNDEKLFF | TGTGCCAGCAGGGACAGTAACGACGAAAAACTGTTTTTT
14 | TRBD1 | few | TRBJ1-6 | TRBV5-4 | CASSFGQGDSPLHF | TGTGCCAGCAGCTTCGGACAGGGGGACTCACCCCTCCACTTT
16 | - | - | TRBJ1-2 | TRBV4-2 | CASSPLGRGKSYGYTF | TGTGCCAGCAGCCCCCTCGGCAGGGGCAAAAGCTATGGCTACACCTTC
14 | - | - | TRBJ2-7 | TRBV28 | CASTQGPRWIEQYF | TGTGCCAGCACCCAGGGCCCTCGATGGATCGAGCAGTACTTC
16 | TRBD1 | - | TRBJ2-1 | TRBV27 | CASSWGGTGMINEQFF | TGTGCCAGCAGTTGGGGGGGGACAGGGATGATCAATGAGCAGTTCTTC
17 | - | - | TRBJ2-5 | TRBV15 | CATSRPRGSPGGETQYF | TGTGCCACCAGCAGACCTCGGGGGTCCCCGGGGGGCGAGACCCAGTACTTC
12 | TRBD1 | - | TRBJ2-7 | TRBV7-9 | CASSLGTVEQYF | TGTGCCAGCAGCCTCGGGACAGTCGAGCAGTACTTC
15 | TRBD2 | - | TRBJ2-7 | TRBV29-1 | CSVEGFSGSSYEQYF | TGCAGCGTTGAAGGTTTTAGCGGGAGTTCCTACGAGCAGTACTTC
15 | TRBD2 | - | TRBJ2-7 | TRBV20-1 | CSARDRAGGPHEQYF | TGCAGTGCTAGAGACCGAGCGGGGGGGCCCCACGAGCAGTACTTC
16 | - | - | TRBJ2-6 | TRBV4-3 | CASSQDISSGANVLTF | TGCGCCAGCAGCCAAGATATATCCTCTGGGGCCAACGTCCTGACTTTC
15 | - | once | TRBJ1-1 | TRBV5-1 | CASSLAVGVQVEAFF | TGCGCCAGCAGCTTGGCCGTGGGAGTACAGGTTGAAGCTTTCTTT
17 | TRBD2 | - | TRBJ2-3 | TRBV27 | CASSLTLGLAGGQLQYF | TGTGCCAGCAGTTTGACCTTAGGACTAGCGGGAGGGCAGCTGCAGTATTTT
14 | - | - | TRBJ1-2 | TRBV6-1 | CASSEVGHFYGYTF | TGTGCCAGCAGTGAAGTGGGACACTTCTATGGCTACACCTTC
14 | - | few | TRBJ2-1 | TRBV6-1 | CASSQDPFVDEQFF | TGTGCCAGCAGTCAGGACCCATTCGTAGATGAGCAGTTCTTC
15 | - | - | TRBJ2-1 | TRBV19 | CATSSEGEVYNEQFF | TGTGCCACTTCCTCCGAGGGAGAAGTCTACAATGAGCAGTTCTTC
15 | - | - | TRBJ1-5 | TRBV4-1 | CASSQGATPDQPQHF | TGCGCCAGCAGCCAAGGAGCAACTCCTGATCAGCCCCAGCATTTT
13 | TRBD1 | - | TRBJ2-7 | TRBV29-1 | CSALTGASYEQYF | TGCAGCGCCTTGACAGGGGCCTCCTACGAGCAGTACTTC
16 | - | - | TRBJ1-5 | TRBV12-3/TRBV12-4 | CASSLVSGGLNQPQHF | TGTGCCAGCAGTTTAGTTTCCGGGGGCCTCAATCAGCCCCAGCATTTT
15 | TRBD2 | - | TRBJ2-3 | TRBV10-3 | CAISERTSPPDTQYF | TGTGCCATCAGTGAGAGGACTAGTCCCCCAGATACGCAGTATTTT
12 | - | few | TRBJ1-6 | TRBV5-8 | CASSSGGDHLHF | TGTGCCAGCAGTAGCGGGGGCGATCACCTCCACTTT
14 | - | - | TRBJ2-2 | TRBV27 | CASRPGVFTGELFF | TGTGCCAGCAGGCCGGGTGTTTTTACCGGGGAGCTGTTTTTT
15 | TRBD1 | - | TRBJ1-4 | TRBV9 | CASSDGQGGWEKLFF | TGTGCCAGCAGCGACGGACAGGGCGGATGGGAAAAACTGTTTTTT
13 | - | - | TRBJ1-6 | TRBV7-9 | CASSFTANSPLHF | TGTGCCAGCAGCTTCACAGCTAATTCACCCCTCCACTTT
11 | - | - | TRBJ2-7 | TRBV20-1 | CSGQWVYEQYF | TGCAGCGGACAGTGGGTCTACGAGCAGTACTTC
17 | - | - | TRBJ2-7 | TRBV5-1 | CASSLPRDLLNTYEQYF | TGCGCCAGCAGCCTCCCGCGGGACCTCCTTAATACATACGAGCAGTACTTC
17 | - | - | TRBJ2-6 | TRBV23-1 | CASTTASLVSGANVLTF | TGCGCCAGCACTACAGCTAGTTTGGTCTCTGGGGCCAACGTCCTGACTTTC
12 | - | - | TRBJ2-2 | TRBV20-1 | CSAIQESGELFF | TGCAGTGCGATTCAAGAATCCGGGGAGCTGTTTTTT
15 | - | - | TRBJ1-4 | TRBV4-3 | CASSQDGPRDEKLFF | TGCGCCAGCAGCCAAGACGGGCCCCGAGATGAAAAACTGTTTTTT
16 | TRBD2 | once | TRBJ2-5 | TRBV27 | CASRITSGSSQETQYF | TGTGCCAGCAGAATTACTAGCGGGAGTTCCCAAGAGACCCAGTACTTC
17 | TRBD2 | - | TRBJ2-1 | TRBV27 | CASSMPSAGGLGAEQFF | TGTGCCAGCAGTATGCCCTCAGCGGGGGGGCTAGGAGCTGAGCAGTTCTTC
15 | - | - | TRBJ1-6 | TRBV3-1 | CASSQPKIYNSPLHF | TGTGCCAGCAGCCAACCCAAGATATATAATTCACCCCTCCACTTT
15 | - | once | TRBJ1-3 | TRBV19 | CASSISPGAGNTIYF | TGTGCCAGTAGTATCTCGCCAGGGGCTGGAAACACCATATATTTT
14 | - | - | TRBJ1-2 | TRBV14 | CASSQSPPYYGYTF | TGTGCCAGCAGCCAATCACCCCCCTACTATGGCTACACCTTC
15 | - | - | TRBJ1-2 | TRBV6-1 | CASSEASGVYYGYTF | TGTGCCAGCAGTGAAGCATCGGGAGTCTACTATGGCTACACCTTC
15 | - | - | TRBJ1-2 | TRBV4-3 | CASGANRGLSYGYTF | TGCGCCAGCGGAGCCAATAGGGGACTGAGCTATGGCTACACCTTC
15 | TRBD2 | - | TRBJ2-3 | TRBV5-4 | CASSPLAGRGDTQYF | TGTGCCAGCAGCCCTCTAGCGGGGAGGGGGGATACGCAGTATTTT
16 | - | - | TRBJ2-6 | TRBV20-1 | CSASPGQPSGANVLTF | TGCAGTGCTAGCCCGGGGCAGCCCTCTGGGGCCAACGTCCTGACTTTC
18 | - | once | TRBJ2-5 | TRBV21-1 | CASSEKGGRVALQETQYF | TGTGCCAGCAGCGAAAAGGGGGGAAGGGTAGCGCTGCAAGAGACCCAGTACTTC
17 | TRBD1 | - | TRBJ2-7 | TRBV11-2 | CASSPYPTGEGVYEQYF | TGTGCCAGCAGCCCCTACCCGACAGGGGAAGGGGTCTACGAGCAGTACTTC
17 | TRBD2 | - | TRBJ2-3 | TRBV7-8 | CASSLEVSGGASDTQYF | TGTGCCAGCAGCTTAGAGGTTAGCGGGGGGGCCAGTGATACGCAGTATTTT
15 | - | once | TRBJ2-3 | TRBV5-1 | CASSWGTTSTDTQYF | TGCGCCAGCAGCTGGGGGACCACTAGCACAGATACGCAGTATTTT
14 | TRBD1 | - | TRBJ2-7 | TRBV19 | CASSITRGTYEQYF | TGTGCCAGTAGTATTACCAGGGGGACCTACGAGCAGTACTTC
13 | - | - | TRBJ2-2 | TRBV5-6 | CASSLVLAGELFF | TGTGCCAGCAGCTTAGTATTAGCAGGGGAGCTGTTTTTT
14 | - | - | TRBJ2-1 | TRBV19 | CASSISLFGNEQFF | TGTGCCAGTAGTATATCGCTTTTTGGTAATGAGCAGTTCTTC
14 | - | - | TRBJ2-1 | TRBV12-3/TRBV12-4 | CASSFRSSYNEQFF | TGTGCCAGCAGTTTCAGGAGCTCCTACAATGAGCAGTTCTTC
15 | - | - | TRBJ2-7 | TRBV7-8 | CASSSSQGENYEQYF | TGTGCCAGCAGCTCCTCACAGGGAGAAAACTACGAGCAGTACTTC